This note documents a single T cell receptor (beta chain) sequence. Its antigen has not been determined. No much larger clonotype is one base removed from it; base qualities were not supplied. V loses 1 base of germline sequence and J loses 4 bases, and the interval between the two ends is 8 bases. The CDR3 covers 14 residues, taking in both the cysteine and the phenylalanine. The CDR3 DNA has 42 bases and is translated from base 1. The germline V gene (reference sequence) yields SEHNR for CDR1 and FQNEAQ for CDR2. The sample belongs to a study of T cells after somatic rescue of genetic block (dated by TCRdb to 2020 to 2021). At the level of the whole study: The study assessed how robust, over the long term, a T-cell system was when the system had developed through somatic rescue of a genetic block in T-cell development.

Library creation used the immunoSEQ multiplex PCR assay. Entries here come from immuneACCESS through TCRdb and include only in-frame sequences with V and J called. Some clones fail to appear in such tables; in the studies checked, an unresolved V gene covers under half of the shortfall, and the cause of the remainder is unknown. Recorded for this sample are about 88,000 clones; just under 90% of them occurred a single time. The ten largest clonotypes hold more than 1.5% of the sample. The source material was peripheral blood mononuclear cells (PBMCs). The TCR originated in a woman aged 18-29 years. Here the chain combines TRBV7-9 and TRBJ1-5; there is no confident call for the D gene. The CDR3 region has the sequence CASSLGGMNQPQHF. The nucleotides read TGTGCCAGCAGCTTAGGAGGGATGAATCAGCCCCAGCATTTT. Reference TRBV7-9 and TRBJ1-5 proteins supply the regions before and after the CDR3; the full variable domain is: DTGVSQNPRHKITKRGQNVTFRCDPISEHNRLYWYRQTLGQGPEFLTYFQNEAQLEKSRLLSDRFSAERPKGSFSTLEIQRTEQGDSAMYLCASSLGGMNQPQHFGDGTRLSIL.